This T cell receptor (beta chain) was sequenced in a study of blood T cell repertoires in COVID-19. Study as a whole: The United States, Italy and Spain were the sources of the acute and convalescent COVID-19 samples. In each case, the material was cDNA or gDNA derived from T cells, B-cell-depleted T cells, or PBMCs.

The CDR3 is 18 amino acids. In the study's own analysis: Reference gene primers were amplified, and this amplification served to estimate nucleated cell counts. Clones were read by immunoSEQ multiplex PCR, and TCRdb kept only the in-frame ones, dropping some. V, J and clone size were drawn from that table, and D and trimming were deduced from the DNA. The sample includes some 48,000 clones, roughly nine tenths of them seen just once. This clonotype was sampled from a man in his 70s with active COVID-19. Sequenced sample: peripheral blood. The chain uses TRBV21-1 and TRBJ2-7; the table's TRBD1 call for D was not verified on the DNA. TRBV21-1 is listed as a pseudogene. The CDR3 reads CASSKVGPTVLGLGEQYF. The CDR3 coding sequence is TGTGCCAGCAGCAAAGTGGGCCCGACAGTTTTGGGTCTTGGCGAGCAGTACTTC.